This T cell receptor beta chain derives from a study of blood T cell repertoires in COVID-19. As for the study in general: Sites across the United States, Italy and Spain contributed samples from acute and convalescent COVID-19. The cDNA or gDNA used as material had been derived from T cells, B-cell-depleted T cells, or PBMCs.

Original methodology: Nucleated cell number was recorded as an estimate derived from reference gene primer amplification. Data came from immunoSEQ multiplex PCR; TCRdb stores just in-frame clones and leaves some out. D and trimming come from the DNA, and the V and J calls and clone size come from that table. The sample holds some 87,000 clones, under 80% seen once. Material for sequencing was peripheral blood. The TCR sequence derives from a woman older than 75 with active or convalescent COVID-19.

Here the CDR3 DNA reads TGTGCAAGTCGCCTCGGCAGGGGTGAGGATGGAAACACCATATATTTT. Its translation: CASRLGRGEDGNTIYF. The chain joins TRBV12-2 to TRBJ1-3; the table calls TRBD1, which could not be checked here. TRBV12-2 corresponds to a pseudogene. This CDR3 has 16 amino acids.